Below, 22 T cell receptor beta chains from the same sample are listed, as sequenced in a study of cytomegalovirus exposure and HLA in healthy donors. PCR amplification relied on 60 Vbeta primers (plus 13 Jbeta primers). This table comes from immunoSEQ multiplex PCR, and its TCRdb copy is limited to in-frame clones, with some not included. The repertoire has tens of thousands of clones, approximately 81% of them found once; the top ten carry about 1.2%. Sequenced material: PBMCs. These receptors all stem from a girl aged 2 to 10 in good health and CMV-seropositive.

This sequence joins TRBV30 and TRBJ1-1; D is unclear. This CDR3 is built from 15 residues. The germline V gene has CDR1 GTSNPN and CDR2 SVGIG (reference sequence). The V end lost 2 bases, the J end lost 4 bases, and 17 bases lay between the germline ends. CDR3 sequence: CAWSLFGISGTEAFF. The CDR3 region has the DNA TGTGCCTGGAGTCTCTTCGGGATTTCGGGCACTGAAGCTTTCTTT.

The rearrangement links TRBV15 to TRBJ2-1, with 7 bases aligning to TRBD1. The ends lost 5 bases at V and 0 bases at J; junction bases unmatched: 4. The CDR3 loop spans 15 amino acids. Per germline, CDR1 LNHNV and CDR2 YYDKDF (reference sequence). For the CDR3, the DNA is TGTGCCACCAGCGGTGACAGGGACTCCTACAATGAGCAGTTCTTC. Translating gives CATSGDRDSYNEQFF.

A few counts support this clone. This rearrangement joins TRBV2 to TRBJ1-5; 8 bases line up with TRBD1. The CDR3 spans 15 residues. The trim removed 4 bases at V and 8 bases at J, leaving 10 bases unmatched. CDR1 is SNHLY, CDR2 FYNNEI, per germline. CDR3 sequence reads: CASSGEQGGWEPQHF. CDR3 nucleotides: TGTGCCAGCAGTGGCGAACAGGGGGGCTGGGAGCCCCAGCATTTT.

J is TRBJ1-2 and V is TRBV30, with TRBD1 matching 8 bases. V was pared by 2 bases and J by 7 bases, with 9 bases of the junction left unmatched. The CDR3 length is 14 residues. The V gene's germline CDR1 is GTSNPN and CDR2 SVGIG (reference sequence). DNA of the CDR3: TGTGCCTGGAGTCCCGGACAGGGCATGAGTGGCTACACCTTC. As protein: CAWSPGQGMSGYTF.

The chain carries TRBV15 and TRBJ2-7; D ambiguous. Germline V gene sequence: CDR1 LNHNV, CDR2 YYDKDF (reference sequence). This CDR3 is built from 11 residues. V was trimmed by 5 bases and J by 6 bases, leaving 8 bases between them. The CDR3 DNA reads TGTGCCACCAGCTCTGGTAGCGAGCAGTACTTC. Translation gives CATSSGSEQYF.

The V and J genes are TRBV6-5 and TRBJ2-2; 8 bases map to TRBD1. The CDR3 sequence is 15 residues long. The trim removed 8 bases at V and 3 bases at J, leaving 8 bases unmatched. Germline loops: CDR1 MNHEY, CDR2 SVGAGI. The CDR3 DNA is TGTGCCAGCTGCCTGACAGGGGAGGACACCGGGGAGCTGTTTTTT. Translation: CASCLTGEDTGELFF.

The rearrangement uses TRBV27 and TRBJ1-2; 8 bases line up with TRBD1. CDR1 is MNHEY, CDR2 SMNVEV, per germline (reference sequence). CDR3 length: 15 residues. Trimming took 3 bases from V and 8 from J; bases not matched to a gene: 11. The CDR3 region has the DNA TGTGCCAGCAGTTTGTCCCCCGACAGGGGTCCCGGCTACACCTTC. Translated, it gives CASSLSPDRGPGYTF.

This clone appeared a few times. The chain joins TRBV9 to TRBJ2-5; D remains ambiguous. Germline loops: CDR1 SGDLS, CDR2 YYNGEE. The CDR3 length is 13 residues. Trimming took off 7 bases at V and 2 bases at J, with 12 bases between the two ends. The CDR3 here is CASGDGSQETQYF. The CDR3, as DNA: TGTGCCAGCGGAGACGGATCACAAGAGACCCAGTACTTC.

The V gene is TRBV6-5, the J gene TRBJ1-5, with D perhaps matching TRBD1 (5 bases). The germline V gene has CDR1 MNHEY and CDR2 SVGAGI. Trimming took off 4 bases at V and 7 bases at J, with 14 bases between the two ends. The CDR3 loop spans 14 amino acids. Here the CDR3 reads CASSWGSRGQPQHF. The CDR3 nucleotides read TGTGCCAGCAGTTGGGGGTCCCGGGGGCAGCCCCAGCATTTT.

This chain uses TRBV2 with TRBJ1-5; D remains ambiguous. The CDR3 length is 13 residues. Germline CDR1 SNHLY, CDR2 FYNNEI. The V end was cut by 3 bases, the J end by 2 bases, with 5 bases between. The CDR3 loop reads CASSDYGNQPQHF. The CDR3 DNA reads TGTGCCAGCAGTGACTACGGCAATCAGCCCCAGCATTTT.

The rearrangement uses TRBV6-5 and TRBJ1-2, with D possibly being TRBD1 (6 bases). This CDR3 spans 15 amino acids. Germline V gene data show CDR1 as MNHEY and CDR2 as SVGAGI. The V gene lost 0 bases and the J gene lost 7 bases, with 15 bases spanning the gap. The CDR3 is CASSYSLTGLGGYTF. In DNA, the CDR3 is TGTGCCAGCAGTTACTCCCTCACAGGGTTGGGTGGCTACACCTTC.

The rearrangement uses TRBV6-5 and TRBJ1-1; D is unclear. Germline V CDR1 and CDR2: MNHEY, SVGAGI. The V end lost 3 bases, the J end lost 0 bases, and 8 bases lay between the germline ends. The CDR3 has 14 residues. CDR3 coding DNA: TGTGCCAGCAGTTATGGCACCATGAACACTGAAGCTTTCTTT. Translated, it gives CASSYGTMNTEAFF.

The CDR3 DNA is TGTGCCAGCAGCCCCCGCTGGGGGGTCTATGGCTACACCTTC. Protein: CASSPRWGVYGYTF. The V and J genes are TRBV9 and TRBJ1-2; D may be TRBD1 (5 bases). Looked up from germline, CDR1 is SGDLS and CDR2 is YYNGEE. CDR3 length: 14 amino acids. Trimming took off 4 bases at V and 4 bases at J, with 14 bases between the two ends.

This clone was recorded once. The chain couples TRBV7-2 to TRBJ2-2; a possible D gene is TRBD1 (5 bases). V was clipped by 5 bases and J by 6 bases, with 13 bases between them. The CDR3 is made up of 14 amino acids. Germline loops: CDR1 SGHTA, CDR2 FQGNSA. CDR3 coding DNA: TGTGCCAGCAGCCCAAGGGGCTCACCCGGGGAGCTGTTTTTT. The encoded protein is CASSPRGSPGELFF.

There are a few counts of this clone. V and J are TRBV5-6 and TRBJ2-7, with 11 bases identical to TRBD2. Germline CDR1 and CDR2: SGHDT and YYEEEE. The CDR3 extends over 15 amino acids. The J segment lost 2 bases and the V segment lost 3 bases, leaving 4 bases of the junction unmatched. CDR3 nucleotide sequence: TGTGCCAGCAGCTCCGGGACTAGCGGAACCTACGAGCAGTACTTC. Protein sequence: CASSSGTSGTYEQYF.

In DNA form, the CDR3 reads TGTGCCAGCAGCTTGGTGACAGGGCTGGTTAGCTCTGGGGCCAACGTCCTGACTTTC. Amino acids: CASSLVTGLVSSGANVLTF. V and J are TRBV5-6 and TRBJ2-6; 7 bases agree with TRBD1. This CDR3 has 19 amino acids. Germline V lookup: CDR1 SGHDT, CDR2 YYEEEE. V shed 0 bases, J shed 0 bases, and the junction held 9 bases outside the gene matches.

V gene TRBV25-1 combines with J gene TRBJ2-2; TRBD1 is a possible D gene (6 bases). Germline-derived CDR1 and CDR2 are MGHDK and SYGVNS. V lost 6 bases, J lost 5 bases, and 10 bases lay in between. The CDR3 is made up of 13 amino acids. This CDR3 reads CASRQGGTGELFF. For the CDR3, the DNA is TGTGCCAGCAGACAGGGCGGGACCGGGGAGCTGTTTTTT.

This chain links TRBV29-1 with TRBJ1-4; 8 nucleotides agree with TRBD1. The CDR3 is 16 residues long. The germline CDR1 and CDR2 sequences are SQVTM and ANQGSEA. V was clipped by 7 bases and J by 3 bases; unmatched bases: 13. CDR3 sequence (DNA): TGCAGCGCAACCCGTGGGACAGGCGTTGCTAATGAAAAACTGTTTTTT. Protein product: CSATRGTGVANEKLFF. Full variable domain (remainder filled in from reference TRBV29-1 and TRBJ1-4): SAVISQKPSRDICQRGTSLTIQCQVDSQVTMMFWYRQQPGQSLTLIATANQGSEATYESGFVIDKFPISRPNLTFSTLTVSNMSPEDSSIYLCSATRGTGVANEKLFFGSGTQLSVL.

CDR3 in DNA: TGTGCCAGTAGTATCAGGAACAGGAACTATGGCTACACCTTC. Its protein is CASSIRNRNYGYTF. The rearrangement uses TRBV19 and TRBJ1-2; D perhaps matches TRBD1 (5 bases). The CDR3 sequence is 14 residues long. CDR1 is LNHDA, CDR2 SQIVND, per germline (reference sequence). Deletions cut 3 bases from V and 2 bases from J, with 10 bases between.

The chain is built from TRBV4-1 and TRBJ2-1; a weak D match, TRBD1 (5 bases). CDR3 length equals 15 residues. Per the germline V gene, CDR1 is MGHRA and CDR2 is YSYEKL. Trimming took off 0 bases at V and 5 bases at J, with 11 bases between the two ends. CDR3 DNA sequence: TGCGCCAGCAGCCAAGAAGCAGGGCGAAACAATGAGCAGTTCTTC. Translation gives CASSQEAGRNNEQFF.

The rearrangement uses TRBV9 and TRBJ1-1; D is uncertain. The V and J ends lost 0 bases and 5 bases respectively, with 17 bases between them. This CDR3 has 16 amino acids. Germline V gives CDR1 SGDLS, CDR2 YYNGEE. Here the CDR3 DNA reads TGTGCCAGCAGCGTAGTATCGTCGGGAACGGGAACTGAAGCTTTCTTT. Protein sequence: CASSVVSSGTGTEAFF.

The chain combines TRBV29-1 with TRBJ2-1; 7 nucleotides align to TRBD2. Trimming cost V 6 bases and J 3 bases; bases outside gene matches: 11. The CDR3 has 15 residues. Germline CDR1 reads SQVTM; CDR2 reads ANQGSEA. CDR3 nucleotide sequence: TGCAGCGTGGGGGGGGGTGGAGGGTACTACAATGAGCAGTTCTTC. Its translation is CSVGGGGGYYNEQFF.